The 22 T cell receptor beta chains presented below share a single source sample, sequenced in a study of cytomegalovirus exposure and HLA in healthy donors. PCR used 60 Vbeta primers and 13 Jbeta primers. The protocol was immunoSEQ multiplex PCR, while the TCRdb copy is restricted to in-frame clones and leaves out a portion. Of over 150,000 clones in the sample, around 82% were seen once. The sample was PBMCs. Receptor source: a man aged 50 to 60 in good health and CMV-seropositive.

The rearrangement links TRBV11-2 to TRBJ1-1, with D maybe TRBD1 (6 bases). The CDR3 has 19 residues. V was pared by 2 bases and J by 1 base, with 23 bases between. Germline CDR1 and CDR2: SGHAT and FQNNGV. The CDR3 region has the DNA TGTGCCAGCAGCTTAAGGGCATCGACAGGCCTGTCGGGGAACACTGAAGCTTTCTTT. This sequence encodes CASSLRASTGLSGNTEAFF.

The chain's CDR3 is CASSVDKDQPQHF. The CDR3 region has the DNA TGTGCCAGCAGCGTAGACAAAGATCAGCCCCAGCATTTT. The chain recombines TRBV9 with TRBJ1-5; no reliable D call. With 0 bases removed from V and 5 bases from J, the gap between germline ends came to 6 bases. The germline gives CDR1 SGDLS, CDR2 YYNGEE. The CDR3 totals 13 residues. Full variable domain (rest looked up from reference TRBV9 and TRBJ1-5): DSGVTQTPKHLITATGQRVTLRCSPRSGDLSVYWYQQSLDQGLQFLIQYYNGEERAKGNILERFSAQQFPDLHSELNLSSLELGDSALYFCASSVDKDQPQHFGDGTRLSIL.

The chain couples TRBV4-2 to TRBJ2-2; the match to TRBD1 covers 8 bases. V was clipped by 1 base and J by 0 bases; unmatched bases: 1. CDR1 is LGHNA, CDR2 YNFKEQ, per germline. CDR3 size: 16 residues. The CDR3 loop reads CASSQADRANTGELFF. CDR3 bases: TGTGCCAGCAGCCAAGCGGACAGGGCGAACACCGGGGAGCTGTTTTTT.

This sequence joins TRBV4-1 and TRBJ2-7, with 7 bases matching TRBD1. The junction had 9 bases not matched to a gene; V was cut back by 0 bases and J by 7 bases. This CDR3 is built from 15 residues. The germline CDR1 and CDR2 sequences are MGHRA and YSYEKL. The CDR3 bases are TGCGCCAGCAGCCAAGAACGGGACAGTCTCAAGGAGCAGTACTTC. It translates to CASSQERDSLKEQYF.

V usage is TRBV28 and J usage is TRBJ1-1; D not resolved. The CDR3 length is 13 residues. Trimming removed 6 bases from V and 4 bases from J, with 12 bases in between. From germline, CDR1 is MDHEN and CDR2 SYDVKM. The CDR3 here is CASRTLRFTEAFF. CDR3 DNA: TGTGCCAGCAGAACCCTCAGATTCACTGAAGCTTTCTTT.

The chain uses TRBV18 and TRBJ1-2; D is possibly TRBD1 (6 bases). The CDR3 spans 15 residues. Between the trimmed V and J ends, which lost 2 bases and 4 bases, there was a span of 14 bases. Germline CDR1 is KGHSH and CDR2 is LQKENI. The CDR3 sequence is CASSPNRDYVYGYTF. The DNA for the CDR3 is TGTGCCAGCTCACCAAACAGGGATTACGTCTATGGCTACACCTTC.

This clone was seen a few times. Here the CDR3 reads CASSYGTVYGYTF. The DNA of the CDR3 is TGTGCCAGCAGTTACGGGACAGTCTATGGCTACACCTTC. The V and J genes are TRBV28 and TRBJ1-2, with TRBD1 matching 7 bases. The CDR3 is made up of 13 amino acids. CDR1 and CDR2 (germline): MDHEN, SYDVKM. V shed 4 bases and J 4 bases; nucleotides not matched to a gene: 3.

The chain has TRBV9 and TRBJ1-1, with D unresolved. In germline, CDR1 is SGDLS, CDR2 YYNGEE. The V end was cut by 3 bases, the J end by 3 bases, with 15 bases between. The CDR3 consists of 15 residues. CDR3 coding DNA: TGTGCCAGCAGCGCAGAGGAGGGAGGAGACACTGAAGCTTTCTTT. This translates into CASSAEEGGDTEAFF.

The chain recombines TRBV25-1 with TRBJ2-5, with 9 bases that match TRBD1. Germline trimming cut 4 bases from V and 5 bases from J; bases unmatched to any gene: 5. This CDR3 has 14 amino acids. CDR1 MGHDK and CDR2 SYGVNS come from the germline V gene. The CDR3 nucleotides read TGTGCCAGCAGTGCGGACAGGGGTCGGGAGACCCAGTACTTC. It yields the protein CASSADRGRETQYF.

The J gene is TRBJ2-7, the V gene TRBV7-9; 8 bases are shared with TRBD2. Germline V gives CDR1 SEHNR, CDR2 FQNEAQ (reference sequence). J gave up 3 bases and V 5 bases, and 6 bases lay outside the gene matches. The CDR3 has 14 amino acids. The CDR3 is CASSPGLANYEQYF. CDR3 bases: TGTGCCAGCAGCCCAGGACTAGCCAACTACGAGCAGTACTTC.

This clone has only a few counts. V and J are TRBV6-1 and TRBJ1-5; 7 positions match TRBD1. Germline V CDR1 and CDR2: MNHNS, SASEGT. After removal of 6 bases from V and 7 bases from J, the junction contained 6 bases not matched to a gene. CDR3 length: 13 residues. The DNA of the CDR3 is TGTGCCAGCAGCTCAAACAGGGGCCAGCCCCAGCATTTT. It encodes CASSSNRGQPQHF.

Comment on this clone: One end of the junction varies from germline; a read error may be responsible. This rearrangement joins TRBV28 to TRBJ2-6, with D perhaps matching TRBD1 (5 bases). The CDR3 totals 16 residues. Germline V gene lookup returns CDR1 MDHEN and CDR2 SYDVKM. The DNA for the CDR3 is TGTGCCAGCAGTCCCTACGGGCGCTCTGGGGCCAACGGCCTGACTTTC. Protein sequence: CASSPYGRSGANGLTF.

The J gene is TRBJ1-2, the V gene TRBV10-3, with TRBD1 identical over 9 bases. CDR3 length: 15 residues. CDR1 and CDR2 (germline): ENHRY, SYGVKD. The junction had 11 bases not matched to a gene; V was cut back by 4 bases and J by 8 bases. The CDR3: CAISAGPGTGTGYTF. The CDR3 DNA reads as TGTGCCATCAGTGCCGGGCCAGGGACAGGGACCGGCTACACCTTC.

This clone was observed a few times. V and J are TRBV6-1 and TRBJ2-7; 7 bases are shared with TRBD2. Losses at the gene ends were 1 base for V and 5 bases for J; bases not matched to a gene: 8. This CDR3 is 15 amino acids long. Germline V lookup: CDR1 MNHNS, CDR2 SASEGT. The CDR3: CASSEEWTSIHEQYF. The CDR3 nucleotides are TGTGCCAGCAGTGAAGAATGGACTAGTATCCACGAGCAGTACTTC.

CDR3 DNA sequence: TGTGCCAGCAGCCCGGGGAAGTCGAACACTGAAGCTTTCTTT. Protein: CASSPGKSNTEAFF. The chain recombines TRBV7-6 with TRBJ1-1, with D uncertain. The CDR3 totals 14 residues. Germline V gives CDR1 SGHVS, CDR2 FNYEAQ. V lost 5 bases, J lost 1 base, and 11 bases lay in between. The full variable domain, rest sourced from reference TRBV7-6 and TRBJ1-1, is GAGVSQSPRYKVTKRGQDVALRCDPISGHVSLYWYRQALGQGPEFLTYFNYEAQQDKSGLPNDRFSAERPEGSISTLTIQRTEQRDSAMYRCASSPGKSNTEAFFGQGTRLTVV.

The chain couples TRBV25-1 to TRBJ2-1, with 8 positions matching TRBD2. Germline values: CDR1 MGHDK, CDR2 SYGVNS. The CDR3 loop spans 17 amino acids. V shed 3 bases and J 3 bases; nucleotides not matched to a gene: 10. CDR3 residues: CASSDPSLAGFYNEQFF. The CDR3 nucleotides are TGTGCCAGCAGTGACCCCTCCCTAGCGGGTTTCTACAATGAGCAGTTCTTC.

CDR3 region: CASSIRAGASYEQYF. The CDR3, as DNA: TGTGCCAGTAGTATTCGCGCGGGGGCCTCCTACGAGCAGTACTTC. The rearrangement links TRBV19 to TRBJ2-7; the D gene is possibly TRBD2 (7 bases). The germline gives CDR1 LNHDA, CDR2 SQIVND (reference sequence). The CDR3 has 15 residues. V lost 3 bases and J lost 0, with 12 bases in between.

A few counts support this clone. The chain uses TRBV10-3 and TRBJ2-7, with D possibly being TRBD1 (6 bases). Trimming removed 2 bases from V and 4 bases from J, with 15 bases in between. Germline CDR1 reads ENHRY; CDR2 reads SYGVKD. The CDR3 loop spans 15 amino acids. CDR3 sequence (DNA): TGTGCCATCAGTGAGGCCCCAGGGGCAAGTTACGAGCAGTACTTC. Translated: CAISEAPGASYEQYF.

The chain links TRBV19 to TRBJ2-7; D perhaps matches TRBD1 (5 bases). The germline gives CDR1 LNHDA, CDR2 SQIVND (reference sequence). The CDR3 has 15 amino acids. V lost 6 bases to trimming and J lost 2 bases, with 17 bases between them. The DNA for the CDR3 is TGTGCCAGTAGCTTGGACAATACCCCCCCCTACGAGCAGTACTTC. It is translated as CASSLDNTPPYEQYF.

This sequence joins TRBV7-3 and TRBJ2-3; no definite D call. Germline-derived CDR1 and CDR2 are SGHTA and FQGTGA. There are 16 residues in the CDR3. The V end lost 5 bases, the J end lost 2 bases, and 17 bases lay between the germline ends. DNA for the CDR3: TGTGCCAGCAGCCTGGGCCTCCGGCCCCCCACAGATACGCAGTATTTT. Protein: CASSLGLRPPTDTQYF.

The chain combines TRBV29-1 with TRBJ2-1; D is unclear. Germline CDR1 and CDR2: SQVTM and ANQGSEA. The CDR3 has 13 residues. Trimming removed 5 bases at V and 0 bases at J, with 8 bases between. The CDR3 DNA follows: TGCAGCGTTTGCCCGGGCTCCTACAATGAGCAGTTCTTC. Its translation: CSVCPGSYNEQFF.

The J gene is TRBJ1-1, the V gene TRBV13; tentatively, D is TRBD1 (6 bases). Trimming stripped 4 bases from V and 7 bases from J, with 19 bases between. Per the germline V gene, CDR1 is PRHDT and CDR2 is FYEKMQ (reference sequence). The CDR3 has 15 amino acids. This CDR3 is CASSSLGGQVVEAFF. For the CDR3, the DNA is TGTGCCAGCAGCTCCCTCGGGGGGCAGGTAGTTGAAGCTTTCTTT.